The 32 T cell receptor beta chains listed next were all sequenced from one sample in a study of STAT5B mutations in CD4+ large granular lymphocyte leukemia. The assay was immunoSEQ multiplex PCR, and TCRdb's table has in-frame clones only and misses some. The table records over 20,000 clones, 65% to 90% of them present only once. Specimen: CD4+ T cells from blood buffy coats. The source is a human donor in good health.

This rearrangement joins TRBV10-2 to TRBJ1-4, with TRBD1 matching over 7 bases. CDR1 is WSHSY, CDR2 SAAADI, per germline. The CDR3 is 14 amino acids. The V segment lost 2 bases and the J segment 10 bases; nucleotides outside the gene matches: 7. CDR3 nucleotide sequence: TGCGCCAGCAGTGAGGGGACAGCTCTGGGAAAACTGTTTTTT. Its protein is CASSEGTALGKLFF.

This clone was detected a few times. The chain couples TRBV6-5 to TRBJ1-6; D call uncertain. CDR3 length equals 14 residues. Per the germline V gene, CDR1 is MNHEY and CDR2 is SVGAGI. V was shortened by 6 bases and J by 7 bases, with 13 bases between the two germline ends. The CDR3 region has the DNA TGTGCCAGCAGCCGGGAGGGCCTCAATTCACCCCTCCACTTT. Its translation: CASSREGLNSPLHF.

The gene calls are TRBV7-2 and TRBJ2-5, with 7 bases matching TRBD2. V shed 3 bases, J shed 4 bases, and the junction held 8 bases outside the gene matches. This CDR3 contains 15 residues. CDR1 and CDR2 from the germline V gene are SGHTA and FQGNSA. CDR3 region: CASSLGGRAGETQYF. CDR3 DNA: TGTGCCAGCAGCTTGGGGGGGAGGGCCGGAGAGACCCAGTACTTC.

The DNA of the CDR3 is TGTGCCAGCAGTATACCGGGACAGGGGGCAACCTATGGCTACACCTTC. Amino acids: CASSIPGQGATYGYTF. The chain couples TRBV28 to TRBJ1-2; 12 bases match TRBD1. CDR1 is MDHEN and CDR2 is SYDVKM in the germline V gene. The CDR3 consists of 16 residues. After removal of 5 bases from V and 4 bases from J, the junction contained 8 bases not matched to a gene.

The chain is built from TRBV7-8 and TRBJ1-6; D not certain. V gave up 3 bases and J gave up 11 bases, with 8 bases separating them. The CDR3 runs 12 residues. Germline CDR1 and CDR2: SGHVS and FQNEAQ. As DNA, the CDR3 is TGTGCCAGCAGCTTGCCTAGTACACCCCTCCACTTT. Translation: CASSLPSTPLHF.

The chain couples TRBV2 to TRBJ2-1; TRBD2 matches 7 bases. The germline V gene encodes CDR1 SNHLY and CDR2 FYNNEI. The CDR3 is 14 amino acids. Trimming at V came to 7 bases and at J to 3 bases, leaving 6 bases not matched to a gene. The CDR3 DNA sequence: TGTGCCAGCACCGCGGGAGTACGCTACAATGAGCAGTTCTTC. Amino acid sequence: CASTAGVRYNEQFF.

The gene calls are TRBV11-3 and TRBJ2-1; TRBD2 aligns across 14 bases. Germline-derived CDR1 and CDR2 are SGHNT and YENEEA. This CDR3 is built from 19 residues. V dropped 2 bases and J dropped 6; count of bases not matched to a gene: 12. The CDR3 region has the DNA TGTGCCAGCAGCTTAAGGTTTGGACTAGCGGGAGGAGGAGGCAATGAGCAGTTCTTC. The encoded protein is CASSLRFGLAGGGGNEQFF.

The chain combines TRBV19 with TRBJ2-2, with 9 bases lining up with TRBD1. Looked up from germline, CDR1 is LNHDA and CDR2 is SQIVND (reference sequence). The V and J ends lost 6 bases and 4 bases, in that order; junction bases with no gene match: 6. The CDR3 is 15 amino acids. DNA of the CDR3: TGTGCCAGTAGGGGGGGGACAGGGTTCACCGGGGAGCTGTTTTTT. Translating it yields CASRGGTGFTGELFF.

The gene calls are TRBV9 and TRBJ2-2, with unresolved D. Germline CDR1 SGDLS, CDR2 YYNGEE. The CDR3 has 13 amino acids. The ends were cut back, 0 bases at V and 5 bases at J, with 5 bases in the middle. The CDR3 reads CASSVDLTGELFF. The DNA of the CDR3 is TGTGCCAGCAGCGTAGACCTAACCGGGGAGCTGTTTTTT.

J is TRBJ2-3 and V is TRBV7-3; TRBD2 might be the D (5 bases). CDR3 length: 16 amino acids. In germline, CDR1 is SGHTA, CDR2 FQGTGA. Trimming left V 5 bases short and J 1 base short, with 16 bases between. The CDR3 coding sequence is TGTGCCAGCAGCCCTTCCAGCGGAGGAGGCACAGATACGCAGTATTTT. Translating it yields CASSPSSGGGTDTQYF.

In nucleotides, the CDR3 is TGTGCCAGTAGTAAGACCTGGGACAGGGTCGAAGCTTTCTTT. It specifies CASSKTWDRVEAFF. The chain combines TRBV19 with TRBJ1-1; 9 bases match TRBD1. The length of the CDR3 is 14 residues. Germline V gives CDR1 LNHDA, CDR2 SQIVND (reference sequence). The V gene end was trimmed by 4 bases and the J gene end by 8 bases; junction bases not matched to a gene: 8.

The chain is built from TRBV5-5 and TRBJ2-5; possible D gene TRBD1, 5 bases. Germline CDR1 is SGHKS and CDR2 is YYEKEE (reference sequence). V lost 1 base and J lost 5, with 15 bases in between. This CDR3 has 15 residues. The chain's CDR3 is CASSLRSRAGETQYF. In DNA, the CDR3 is TGTGCCAGCAGCTTGCGTTCCAGGGCAGGGGAGACCCAGTACTTC.

The CDR3 region is CASSLQAGDNEQFF. Here the CDR3 DNA reads TGTGCCAGCAGCTTACAGGCCGGCGACAATGAGCAGTTCTTC. The V and J genes are TRBV5-4 and TRBJ2-1, with D possibly matching TRBD1 (5 bases). Per germline, CDR1 SGHNT and CDR2 YYREEE (reference sequence). The CDR3 runs 14 residues. The ends were cut back, 2 bases at V and 5 bases at J, with 11 bases in the middle.

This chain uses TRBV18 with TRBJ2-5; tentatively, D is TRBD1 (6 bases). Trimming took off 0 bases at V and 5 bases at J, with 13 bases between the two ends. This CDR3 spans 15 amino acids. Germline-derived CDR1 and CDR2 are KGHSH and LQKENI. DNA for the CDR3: TGTGCCAGCTCACCACCAGCAGAAAGGGGGGAGACCCAGTACTTC. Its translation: CASSPPAERGETQYF. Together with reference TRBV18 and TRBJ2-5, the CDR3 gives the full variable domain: NAGVMQNPRHLVRRRGQEARLRCSPMKGHSHVYWYRQLPEEGLKFMVYLQKENIIDESGMPKERFSAEFPKEGPSILRIQQVVRGDSAAYFCASSPPAERGETQYFGPGTRLLVL.

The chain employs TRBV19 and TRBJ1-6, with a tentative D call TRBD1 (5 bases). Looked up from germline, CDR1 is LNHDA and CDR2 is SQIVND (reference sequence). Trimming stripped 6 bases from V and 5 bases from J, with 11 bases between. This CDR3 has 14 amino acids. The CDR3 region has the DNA TGTGCCAGTAGCCGGACAAGCAATAATTCACCCCTCCACTTT. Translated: CASSRTSNNSPLHF.

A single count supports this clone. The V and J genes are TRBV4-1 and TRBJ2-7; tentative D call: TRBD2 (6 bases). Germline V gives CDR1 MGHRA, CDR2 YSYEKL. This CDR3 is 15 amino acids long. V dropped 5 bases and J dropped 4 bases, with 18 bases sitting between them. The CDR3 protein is CASSFSGLPGYEQYF. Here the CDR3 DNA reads TGCGCCAGCAGCTTTTCGGGACTCCCGGGATACGAGCAGTACTTC.

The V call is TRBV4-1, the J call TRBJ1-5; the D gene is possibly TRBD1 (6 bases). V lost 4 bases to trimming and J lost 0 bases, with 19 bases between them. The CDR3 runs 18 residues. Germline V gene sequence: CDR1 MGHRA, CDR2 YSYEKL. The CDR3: CASSPTGAGVYSNQPQHF. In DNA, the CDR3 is TGCGCCAGCAGCCCCACGGGGGCAGGGGTCTATAGCAATCAGCCCCAGCATTTT.

CDR3 nucleotide sequence: TGTGCCACCACCGGGACAGCCTTACCCTACGAGCAGTACGTC. This sequence encodes CATTGTALPYEQYV. The chain links TRBV28 to TRBJ2-7; 7 bases are a match to TRBD1. V lost 10 bases and J lost 2; bases outside the gene matches: 11. The V gene's germline CDR1 is MDHEN and CDR2 SYDVKM. The CDR3 has 14 residues.

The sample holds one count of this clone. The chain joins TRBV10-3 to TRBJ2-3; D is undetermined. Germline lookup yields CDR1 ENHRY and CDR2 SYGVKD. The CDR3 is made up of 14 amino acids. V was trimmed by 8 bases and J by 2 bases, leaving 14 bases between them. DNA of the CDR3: TGTGCCATCGGCAACAAATCTAACACAGATACGCAGTATTTT. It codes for CAIGNKSNTDTQYF.

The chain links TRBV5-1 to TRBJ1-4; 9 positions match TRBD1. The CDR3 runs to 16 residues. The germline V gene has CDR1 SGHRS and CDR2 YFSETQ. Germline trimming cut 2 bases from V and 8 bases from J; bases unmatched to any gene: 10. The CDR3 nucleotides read TGCGCCAGCAGCTTCCGAGGGGGGACAGGGCCCGAAAAACTGTTTTTT. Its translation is CASSFRGGTGPEKLFF.

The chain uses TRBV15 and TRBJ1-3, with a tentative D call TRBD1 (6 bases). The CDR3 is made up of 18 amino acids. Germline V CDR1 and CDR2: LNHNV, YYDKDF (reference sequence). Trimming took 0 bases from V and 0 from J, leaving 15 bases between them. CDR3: CATSRDPTGLSSGNTIYF. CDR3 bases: TGTGCCACCAGCAGAGATCCAACAGGGCTTAGCTCTGGAAACACCATATATTTT.

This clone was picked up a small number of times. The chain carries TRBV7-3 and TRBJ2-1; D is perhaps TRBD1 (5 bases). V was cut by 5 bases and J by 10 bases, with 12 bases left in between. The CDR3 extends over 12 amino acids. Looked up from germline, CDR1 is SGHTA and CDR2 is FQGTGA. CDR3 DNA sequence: TGTGCCAGCAGCCAGACAGATGGGGAGCAGTTCTTC. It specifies CASSQTDGEQFF.

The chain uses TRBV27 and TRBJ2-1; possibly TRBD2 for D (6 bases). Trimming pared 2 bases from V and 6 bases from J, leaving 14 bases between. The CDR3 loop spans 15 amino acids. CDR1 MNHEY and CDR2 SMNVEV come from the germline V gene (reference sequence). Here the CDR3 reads CASSLGAGTANEQFF. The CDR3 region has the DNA TGTGCCAGCAGTTTAGGCGCGGGGACGGCCAATGAGCAGTTCTTC.

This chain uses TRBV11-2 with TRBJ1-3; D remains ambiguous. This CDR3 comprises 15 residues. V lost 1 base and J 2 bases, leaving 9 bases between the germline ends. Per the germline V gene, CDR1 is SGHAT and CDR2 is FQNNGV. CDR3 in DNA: TGTGCCAGCAGCTTAGGGGCCAGGCCTGGAAACACCATATATTTT. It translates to CASSLGARPGNTIYF.

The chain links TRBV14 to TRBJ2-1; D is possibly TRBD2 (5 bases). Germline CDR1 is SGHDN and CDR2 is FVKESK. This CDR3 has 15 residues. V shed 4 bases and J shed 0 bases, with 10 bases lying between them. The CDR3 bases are TGTGCCAGCAGCCCCCTCAGCGGCTCCTACAATGAGCAGTTCTTC. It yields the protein CASSPLSGSYNEQFF.

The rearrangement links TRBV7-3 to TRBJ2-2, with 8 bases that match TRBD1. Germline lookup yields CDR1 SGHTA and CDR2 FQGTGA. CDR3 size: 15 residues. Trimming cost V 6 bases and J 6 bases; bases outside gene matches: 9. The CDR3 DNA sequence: TGTGCCAGCAGGATCTCCGGGACAGGAGCCGGGGAGCTGTTTTTT. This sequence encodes CASRISGTGAGELFF.

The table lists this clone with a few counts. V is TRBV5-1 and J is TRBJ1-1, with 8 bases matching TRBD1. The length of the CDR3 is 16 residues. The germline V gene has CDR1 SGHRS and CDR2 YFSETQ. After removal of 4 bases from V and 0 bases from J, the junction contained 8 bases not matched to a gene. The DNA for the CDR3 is TGCGCCAGCAGCCCGCAGGGGGCTTACATGAACACTGAAGCTTTCTTT. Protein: CASSPQGAYMNTEAFF.

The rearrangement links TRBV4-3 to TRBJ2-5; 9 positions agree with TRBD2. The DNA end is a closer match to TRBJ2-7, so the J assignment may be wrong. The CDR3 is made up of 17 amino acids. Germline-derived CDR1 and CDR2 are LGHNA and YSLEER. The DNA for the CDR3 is TGCGCCAGCAGCCAAGTTCTTGTAGCGGGAGTGAGCTACGAGCAGTACTTC. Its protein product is CASSQVLVAGVSYEQYF.

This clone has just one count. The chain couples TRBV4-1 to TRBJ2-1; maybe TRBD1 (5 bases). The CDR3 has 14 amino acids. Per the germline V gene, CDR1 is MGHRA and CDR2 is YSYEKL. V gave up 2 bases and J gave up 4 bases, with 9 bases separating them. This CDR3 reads CASSQFRTYNEQFF. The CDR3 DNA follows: TGCGCCAGCAGCCAATTCAGGACATACAATGAGCAGTTCTTC.

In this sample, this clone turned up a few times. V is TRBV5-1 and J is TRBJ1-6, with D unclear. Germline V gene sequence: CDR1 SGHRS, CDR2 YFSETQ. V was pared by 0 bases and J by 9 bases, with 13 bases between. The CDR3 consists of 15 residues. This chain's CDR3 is CASSLVGETGSPLHF. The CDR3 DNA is TGCGCCAGCAGCTTGGTCGGGGAGACGGGTTCACCCCTCCACTTT.

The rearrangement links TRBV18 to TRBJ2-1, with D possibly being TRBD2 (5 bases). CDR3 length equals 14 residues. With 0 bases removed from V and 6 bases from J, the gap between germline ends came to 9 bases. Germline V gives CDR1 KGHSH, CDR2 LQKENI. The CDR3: CASSPPWAGNEQFF. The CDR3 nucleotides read TGTGCCAGCTCACCACCTTGGGCGGGCAATGAGCAGTTCTTC.

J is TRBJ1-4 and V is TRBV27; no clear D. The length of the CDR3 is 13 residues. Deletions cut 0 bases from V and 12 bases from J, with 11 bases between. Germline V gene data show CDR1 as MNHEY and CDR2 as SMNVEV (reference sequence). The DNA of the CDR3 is TGTGCCAGCAGTTTATCAGGACCCGAGGAACTGTTTTTT. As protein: CASSLSGPEELFF.